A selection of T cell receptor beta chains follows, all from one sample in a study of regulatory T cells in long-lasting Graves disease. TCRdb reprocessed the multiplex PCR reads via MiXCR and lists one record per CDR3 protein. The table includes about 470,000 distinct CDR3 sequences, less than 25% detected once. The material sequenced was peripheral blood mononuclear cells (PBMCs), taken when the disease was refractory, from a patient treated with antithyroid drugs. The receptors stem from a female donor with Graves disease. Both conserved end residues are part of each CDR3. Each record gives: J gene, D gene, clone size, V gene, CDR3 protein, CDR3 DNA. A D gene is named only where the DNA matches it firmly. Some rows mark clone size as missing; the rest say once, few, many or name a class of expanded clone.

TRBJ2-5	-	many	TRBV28	CASSFAGWQETQYF	TGTGCCAGCAGTTTTGCAGGGTGGCAAGAGACCCAGTACTTC
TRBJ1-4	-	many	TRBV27	CASSFEGRANEKLFF	TGTGCCAGCAGTTTTGAGGGACGGGCTAATGAAAAACTGTTTTTT
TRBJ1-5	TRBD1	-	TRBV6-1	CASSTTGFNQPQHF	TGTGCCAGCAGTACGACAGGGTTCAATCAGCCCCAGCATTTT
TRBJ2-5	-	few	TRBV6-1	CASKTRALLTQYF	TGTGCCAGCAAAACTAGGGCCCTTCTAACCCAGTACTTC
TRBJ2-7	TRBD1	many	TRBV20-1	CSAWDRDVGYEQYF	TGCAGTGCTTGGGACAGGGATGTTGGGTACGAGCAGTACTTC
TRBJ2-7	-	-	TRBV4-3	CASSQDLAWYEQYF	TGCGCCAGCAGCCAAGATCTAGCATGGTACGAGCAGTACTTC
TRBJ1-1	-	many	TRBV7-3	CASSLSAVGNTEAFF	TGTGCCAGCAGCTTAAGTGCGGTAGGAAACACTGAAGCTTTCTTT
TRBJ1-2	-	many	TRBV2	CASSGETGYGYTF	TGTGCCAGCAGTGGCGAAACAGGCTATGGCTACACCTTC
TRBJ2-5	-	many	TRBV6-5	CASSYLSTQETQYF	TGTGCCAGCAGTTATTTATCTACTCAAGAGACCCAGTACTTC
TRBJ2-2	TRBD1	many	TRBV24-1	CATSDPSGTAVPGELFF	TGTGCCACCAGTGATCCCTCCGGGACAGCCGTACCCGGGGAGCTGTTTTTT
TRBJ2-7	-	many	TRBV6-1	CASSRGTAAEQYF	TGTGCCAGCAGCCGCGGGACGGCAGCCGAGCAGTACTTC
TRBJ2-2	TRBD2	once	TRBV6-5	CASSFTGTSGRAGTGELFF	TGTGCCAGCAGTTTCACCGGGACTAGCGGGAGAGCGGGCACCGGGGAGCTGTTTTTT
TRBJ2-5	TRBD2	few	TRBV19	CASSPRGSGSNQETQYF	TGTGCCAGTAGTCCGCGGGGTAGCGGGAGTAACCAAGAGACCCAGTACTTC
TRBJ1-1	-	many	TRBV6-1	CASSRAVSTEAFF	TGTGCCAGCAGTCGAGCGGTGAGCACTGAAGCTTTCTTT
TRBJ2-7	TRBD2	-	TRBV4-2	CASSQGNRVAGDEQYF	TGTGCCAGCAGCCAAGGCAATAGGGTAGCGGGAGACGAGCAGTACTTC
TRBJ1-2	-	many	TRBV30	CAWSVGGGPMYGYTF	TGTGCCTGGAGTGTTGGGGGGGGCCCTATGTATGGCTACACCTTC
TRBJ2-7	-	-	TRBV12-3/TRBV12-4	CASSRNGGSYEQYF	TGTGCCAGCAGTCGAAACGGGGGCTCCTACGAGCAGTACTTC
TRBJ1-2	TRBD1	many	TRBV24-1	CATSAAETGGVDGYTF	TGTGCCACCAGTGCTGCTGAGACAGGGGGAGTCGATGGCTACACCTTC
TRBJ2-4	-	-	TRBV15	CATSRQGAKNIQYF	TGTGCCACCAGCAGACAGGGCGCCAAAAACATTCAGTACTTC
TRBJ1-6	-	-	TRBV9	CASSVDGVNSPLHF	TGTGCCAGCAGCGTTGACGGAGTTAATTCACCCCTCCACTTT
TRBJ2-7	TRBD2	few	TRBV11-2	CASSLEGTIFYEQYF	TGTGCCAGCAGCTTAGAGGGGACTATTTTCTACGAGCAGTACTTC
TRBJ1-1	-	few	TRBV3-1	CASSQDLRGTEAFF	TGTGCCAGCAGCCAAGATCTGCGGGGAACTGAAGCTTTCTTT
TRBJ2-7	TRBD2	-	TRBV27	CASSLSGLAGGPFYEQYF	TGTGCCAGCAGTTTATCGGGACTAGCGGGAGGGCCGTTTTACGAGCAGTACTTC